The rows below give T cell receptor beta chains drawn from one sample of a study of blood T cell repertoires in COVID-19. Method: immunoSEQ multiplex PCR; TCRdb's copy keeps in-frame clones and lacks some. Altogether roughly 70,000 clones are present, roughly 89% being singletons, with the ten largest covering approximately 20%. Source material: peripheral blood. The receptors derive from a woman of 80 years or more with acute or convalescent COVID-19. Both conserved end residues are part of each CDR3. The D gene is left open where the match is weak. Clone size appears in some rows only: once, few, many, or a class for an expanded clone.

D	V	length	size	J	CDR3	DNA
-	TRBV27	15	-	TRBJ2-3	CASSLSTGAADTQYF	TGTGCCAGCAGTTTATCTACGGGAGCGGCAGATACGCAGTATTTT
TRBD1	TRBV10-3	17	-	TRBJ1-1	CAISEGGADRANTEAFF	TGTGCCATCAGTGAGGGAGGAGCGGACAGGGCGAACACTGAAGCTTTCTTT
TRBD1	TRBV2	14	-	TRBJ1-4	CASSRDRGDEKLFF	TGTGCCAGCAGCCGGGACAGGGGTGATGAAAAACTGTTTTTT
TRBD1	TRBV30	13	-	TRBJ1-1	CAWRAHRGSEAFF	TGTGCCTGGAGGGCCCACAGGGGAAGCGAAGCTTTCTTT
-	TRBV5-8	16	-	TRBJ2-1	CASSYFEGKSYNEQFF	TGTGCCAGCAGCTATTTCGAGGGAAAATCCTACAATGAGCAGTTCTTC
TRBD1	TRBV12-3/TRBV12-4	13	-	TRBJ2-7	CASRFDRDYEQYF	TGTGCCAGCAGATTCGACAGGGACTACGAGCAGTACTTC
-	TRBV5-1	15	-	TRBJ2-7	CASSIKQGSPNEQYF	TGCGCCAGCAGCATCAAACAGGGATCTCCTAACGAGCAGTACTTC
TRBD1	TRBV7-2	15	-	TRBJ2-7	CASSLAGQGAYEQYF	TGTGCCAGCAGCTTAGCTGGACAGGGGGCCTACGAGCAGTACTTC
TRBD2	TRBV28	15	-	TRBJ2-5	CASRKWTSGGETQYF	TGTGCCAGCAGGAAATGGACTAGCGGGGGTGAGACCCAGTACTTC
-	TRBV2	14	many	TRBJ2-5	CASSAGHLGETQYF	TGTGCCAGCAGTGCGGGACACCTAGGCGAGACCCAGTACTTC
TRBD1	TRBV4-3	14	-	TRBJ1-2	CASSLAGGARGYTF	TGCGCCAGCAGCCTAGCAGGGGGCGCAAGGGGCTACACCTTC
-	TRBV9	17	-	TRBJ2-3	CASSVTFLAGHRDTQYF	TGTGCCAGCAGCGTCACCTTTCTGGCGGGTCATAGAGATACGCAGTATTTT
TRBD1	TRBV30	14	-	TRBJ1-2	CAWDRDSHTSGYTF	TGTGCCTGGGACCGGGACAGCCATACTAGTGGCTACACCTTC
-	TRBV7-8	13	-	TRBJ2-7	CASSRAGAYEQYF	TGTGCCAGCAGCCGAGCAGGAGCCTACGAGCAGTACTTC
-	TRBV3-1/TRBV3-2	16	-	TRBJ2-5	CASSQTGKGEKETQYF	TGTGCCAGCAGCCAAACTGGGAAGGGGGAGAAAGAGACCCAGTACTTC
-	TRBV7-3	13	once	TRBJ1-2	CASSLTGADGYTF	TGTGCCAGCAGCTTAACGGGGGCGGATGGCTACACCTTC
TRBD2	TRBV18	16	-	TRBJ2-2	CASSPRTSGNTGELFF	TGTGCCAGCTCCCCAAGGACTAGCGGGAACACCGGGGAGCTGTTTTTT
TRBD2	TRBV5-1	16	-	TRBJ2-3	CASSPEAGGSTDTQYF	TGCGCCAGCAGCCCTGAAGCGGGGGGAAGCACAGATACGCAGTATTTT
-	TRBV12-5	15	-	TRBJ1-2	CASGLGGVSNYGYTF	TGTGCTAGTGGTCTTGGGGGGGTTTCTAACTATGGCTACACCTTC
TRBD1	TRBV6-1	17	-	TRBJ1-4	CASSEAGTGTQEGKLFF	TGTGCCAGCAGTGAAGCGGGGACAGGCACCCAAGAGGGAAAACTGTTTTTT
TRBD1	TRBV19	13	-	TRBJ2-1	CASSRGFNNEQFF	TGTGCCAGTAGCAGGGGGTTCAACAATGAGCAGTTCTTC
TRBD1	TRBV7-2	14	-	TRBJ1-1	CASSRDRGFTEAFF	TGTGCCAGCAGCAGGGACAGGGGGTTTACTGAAGCTTTCTTT
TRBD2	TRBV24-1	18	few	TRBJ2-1	CATSDRASGGATHNEQFF	TGTGCCACCAGTGACCGCGCTAGCGGGGGGGCGACACACAATGAGCAGTTCTTC
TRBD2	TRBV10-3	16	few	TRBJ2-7	CAISELGTSGNYEQYF	TGTGCCATCAGTGAACTCGGGACTAGCGGGAACTACGAGCAGTACTTC
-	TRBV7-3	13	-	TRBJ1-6	CASSSYRNSPLHF	TGTGCCAGCAGCTCGTACAGGAATTCACCCCTCCACTTT
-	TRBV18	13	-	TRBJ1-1	CASSVGPDTEAFF	TGTGCCAGCTCAGTGGGCCCGGATACTGAAGCTTTCTTT
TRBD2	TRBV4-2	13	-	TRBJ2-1	CASSRLPGGEQFF	TGTGCCAGCAGCCGGTTACCGGGAGGCGAGCAGTTCTTC
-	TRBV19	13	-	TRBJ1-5	CASSIASDQPQHF	TGTGCCAGTAGTATCGCCAGCGATCAGCCCCAGCATTTT
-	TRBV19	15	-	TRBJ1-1	CASSRAHRGNTEAFF	TGTGCCAGTAGTAGAGCCCATCGTGGGAACACTGAAGCTTTCTTT
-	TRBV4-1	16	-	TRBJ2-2	CASSQPASAPTGELFF	TGCGCCAGCAGCCAACCCGCTAGCGCCCCCACCGGGGAGCTGTTTTTT
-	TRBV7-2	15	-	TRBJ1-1	CASSFPNSFNTEAFF	TGTGCCAGCAGCTTTCCCAACAGCTTTAACACTGAAGCTTTCTTT
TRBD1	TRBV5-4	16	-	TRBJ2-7	CASSRSSGGGSYEQYF	TGTGCCAGCAGCAGATCTTCAGGGGGTGGCTCCTACGAGCAGTACTTC
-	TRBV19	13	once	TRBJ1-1	CASRAKWGREAFF	TGTGCCAGTAGGGCAAAATGGGGCAGGGAAGCTTTCTTT
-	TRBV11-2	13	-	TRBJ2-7	CASGTGNSYEQYF	TGTGCCAGCGGAACAGGTAACTCCTACGAGCAGTACTTC
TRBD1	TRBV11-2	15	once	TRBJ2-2	CASTKTGGDTGELFF	TGTGCCAGCACAAAAACAGGGGGCGATACCGGGGAGCTGTTTTTT
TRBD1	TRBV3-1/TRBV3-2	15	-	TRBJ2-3	CASSDQGASTDTQYF	TGTGCCAGCAGCGACCAGGGGGCAAGCACAGATACGCAGTATTTT
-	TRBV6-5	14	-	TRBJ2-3	CASFQGVSRDTQYF	TGTGCCAGCTTTCAAGGGGTCAGTCGGGATACGCAGTATTTT
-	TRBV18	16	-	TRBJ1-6	CASSRRGAGDGAPLHF	TGTGCCAGCTCACGCCGCGGTGCAGGGGATGGAGCACCCCTCCACTTT
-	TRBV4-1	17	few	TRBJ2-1	CASSQDPGSDGYNEQFF	TGCGCCAGCAGCCAAGATCCCGGGAGTGACGGATACAATGAGCAGTTCTTC
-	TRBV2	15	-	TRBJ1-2	CASSPGVGEGYGYTF	TGTGCCAGCAGCCCGGGGGTCGGAGAAGGGTATGGCTACACCTTC
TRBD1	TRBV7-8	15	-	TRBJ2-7	CASSTGTGPTYEQYF	TGTGCCAGCAGCACCGGGACAGGGCCGACCTACGAGCAGTACTTC
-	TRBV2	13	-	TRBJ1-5	CASSANPNQPQHF	TGTGCCAGCAGTGCCAATCCCAATCAGCCCCAGCATTTT
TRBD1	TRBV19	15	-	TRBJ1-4	CASSVGTGVGEKLFF	TGTGCCAGTAGTGTTGGGACAGGGGTCGGAGAAAAACTGTTTTTT
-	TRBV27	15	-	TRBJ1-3	CAIRGGGTSGNTIYF	TGTGCCATTCGCGGGGGGGGAACCTCTGGAAACACCATATATTTT
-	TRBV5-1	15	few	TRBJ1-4	CASSGQAARNEKLFF	TGCGCCAGCAGCGGTCAGGCAGCCCGTAATGAAAAACTGTTTTTT
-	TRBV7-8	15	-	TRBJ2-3	CASSLRQGNTDTQYF	TGTGCCAGCAGCTTACGGCAGGGAAACACAGATACGCAGTATTTT
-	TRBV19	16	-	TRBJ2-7	CASSTQSRGYSYEQYF	TGTGCCAGTAGTACCCAGTCGCGGGGCTACTCCTACGAGCAGTACTTC
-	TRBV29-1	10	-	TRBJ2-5	CSVAEETQYF	TGCAGCGTTGCGGAAGAGACCCAGTACTTC
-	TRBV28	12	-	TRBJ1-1	CASSLLGERAFF	TGTGCCAGCAGTCTCCTCGGGGAGAGAGCTTTCTTT
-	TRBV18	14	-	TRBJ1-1	CASSPGGSPPEAFF	TGTGCCAGCTCACCGGGAGGCTCGCCCCCTGAAGCTTTCTTT
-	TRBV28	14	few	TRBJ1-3	CASSLRDRRNTIYF	TGTGCCAGCAGTTTGCGGGACCGACGAAACACCATATATTTT
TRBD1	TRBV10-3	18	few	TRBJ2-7	CAISGPEVYDREAHEQYF	TGTGCCATCAGTGGTCCGGAAGTTTATGACAGGGAAGCTCACGAGCAGTACTTC
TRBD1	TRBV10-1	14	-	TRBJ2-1	CASSESGQYNEQFF	TGCGCCAGCAGTGAGTCGGGACAGTACAATGAGCAGTTCTTC
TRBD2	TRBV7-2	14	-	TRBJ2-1	CASSSRLAGNEQFF	TGTGCCAGCAGCTCCCGACTAGCGGGGAATGAGCAGTTCTTC
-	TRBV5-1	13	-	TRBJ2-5	CASSFGQPETQYF	TGCGCCAGCAGCTTCGGACAGCCGGAGACCCAGTACTTC
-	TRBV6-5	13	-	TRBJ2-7	CASSRPPGYEQYF	TGTGCCAGCAGCCGTCCTCCAGGCTACGAGCAGTACTTC
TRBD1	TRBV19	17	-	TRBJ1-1	CASSILTGTGYNTEAFF	TGTGCCAGTAGTATCCTCACCGGGACAGGGTATAACACTGAAGCTTTCTTT
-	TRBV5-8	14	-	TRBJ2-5	CASSQFQGKETQYF	TGTGCCAGCAGCCAATTTCAGGGTAAAGAGACCCAGTACTTC
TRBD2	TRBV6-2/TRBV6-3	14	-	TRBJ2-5	CASSSHGGGETQYF	TGTGCCAGCAGTTCCCATGGGGGGGGAGAGACCCAGTACTTC
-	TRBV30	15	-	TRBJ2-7	CAWSVSSISTYEQYF	TGTGCCTGGAGTGTGTCTAGCATTAGTACCTACGAGCAGTACTTC